This is a list of T cell receptor beta chains from one sample in a study of radiotherapy plus CTLA-4 blockade in lung cancer. Sequenced by immunoSEQ multiplex PCR; TCRdb stores in-frame clones only, minus some. The sample gives about 62,000 clones, roughly four fifths of which show up once; 2.9% is in the top ten. The specimen was peripheral blood, collected from a patient treated with radiotherapy plus ipilimumab. The receptors originated from a human donor with non-small cell lung cancer who had a complete response to radiotherapy plus ipilimumab. Both conserved end residues are part of each CDR3. Each record gives: D gene, V gene, clone size, J gene, CDR3 protein, CDR3 DNA. The D gene is left open where the match is weak. Clone size appears in some rows only: once, few, many, or a class for an expanded clone.

D: TRBD1; V: TRBV4-3; size: few; J: TRBJ1-6; CDR3: CASSQDQGQGYSYNSPLHF; DNA: TGCGCCAGCAGCCAAGATCAGGGACAGGGGTACTCCTATAATTCACCCCTCCACTTT
D: .; V: TRBV5-5; size: .; J: TRBJ2-5; CDR3: CASSLSSVQETQYF; DNA: TGTGCCAGCAGCTTATCTTCCGTTCAAGAGACCCAGTACTTC
D: TRBD1; V: TRBV19; size: .; J: TRBJ1-1; CDR3: CASSIAGQGARWTFF; DNA: TGTGCCAGTAGTATAGCCGGACAGGGGGCGAGGTGGACTTTCTTT
D: TRBD2; V: TRBV28; size: .; J: TRBJ2-1; CDR3: CASILRGRASAEQFF; DNA: TGTGCCAGCATATTGCGGGGGAGGGCCTCCGCTGAGCAGTTCTTC
D: .; V: TRBV11-2; size: .; J: TRBJ1-3; CDR3: CASSLGYVQSGNTIYF; DNA: TGTGCCAGCAGCTTAGGTTACGTACAATCTGGAAACACCATATATTTT
D: .; V: TRBV6-5; size: .; J: TRBJ2-5; CDR3: CASSDGGRETQYF; DNA: TGTGCCAGCAGTGACGGCGGAAGAGAGACCCAGTACTTC
D: .; V: TRBV19; size: .; J: TRBJ1-5; CDR3: CASSIARSQPQHF; DNA: TGTGCCAGTAGTATCGCGAGGAGTCAGCCCCAGCATTTT
D: .; V: TRBV6-1; size: .; J: TRBJ2-3; CDR3: CASRERNTDTQYF; DNA: TGTGCCAGCAGGGAGCGGAACACAGATACGCAGTATTTT
D: TRBD1; V: TRBV28; size: .; J: TRBJ2-7; CDR3: CASSSPADRYYEQYF; DNA: TGTGCCAGCAGTTCCCCCGCGGACAGGTACTACGAGCAGTACTTC
D: TRBD2; V: TRBV5-1; size: .; J: TRBJ2-5; CDR3: CASSLVGTSFGETQYF; DNA: TGCGCCAGCAGCTTGGTCGGGACTAGCTTTGGAGAGACCCAGTACTTC
D: .; V: TRBV29-1; size: .; J: TRBJ2-1; CDR3: CSVAPRRTNEQFF; DNA: TGCAGCGTAGCTCCGCGCAGGACTAATGAGCAGTTCTTC
D: .; V: TRBV10-1; size: .; J: TRBJ2-7; CDR3: CASSESTTPQYF; DNA: TGCGCCAGCAGTGAGTCGACGACTCCGCAGTACTTC
D: .; V: TRBV6-5; size: .; J: TRBJ1-2; CDR3: CASSTQVLYGYTF; DNA: TGTGCCAGCAGTACGCAGGTTCTCTATGGCTACACCTTC
D: .; V: TRBV27; size: few; J: TRBJ1-5; CDR3: CASRLRAGGNQPQHF; DNA: TGTGCCAGTCGGCTCCGAGCAGGGGGCAATCAGCCCCAGCATTTT
D: .; V: TRBV29-1; size: .; J: TRBJ1-5; CDR3: CSVHGGTDQPQHF; DNA: TGCAGCGTCCACGGGGGGACCGATCAGCCCCAGCATTTT
D: .; V: TRBV10-1; size: once; J: TRBJ1-4; CDR3: CASSEGGTNEKLFF; DNA: TGCGCCAGCAGTGAGGGAGGAACTAATGAAAAACTGTTTTTT
D: .; V: TRBV18; size: few; J: TRBJ2-7; CDR3: CASSRTGSEQYF; DNA: TGTGCCAGCTCCCGAACAGGGAGCGAGCAGTACTTC
D: TRBD1; V: TRBV28; size: .; J: TRBJ1-5; CDR3: CASSPPNRGRTLKNQPQHF; DNA: TGTGCCAGCAGTCCGCCAAACAGGGGGCGAACGCTAAAGAATCAGCCCCAGCATTTT
D: .; V: TRBV5-1; size: .; J: TRBJ1-1; CDR3: CASSFLSALTEAFF; DNA: TGCGCCAGCAGCTTTCTTTCCGCGTTGACTGAAGCTTTCTTT
D: TRBD1; V: TRBV2; size: few; J: TRBJ1-1; CDR3: CASSRTGMNTEAFF; DNA: TGTGCCAGCAGTAGGACAGGGATGAACACTGAAGCTTTCTTT
D: .; V: TRBV18; size: .; J: TRBJ1-5; CDR3: CASSLLQGIHQPQHF; DNA: TGTGCCAGCTCACTGCTCCAGGGGATCCACCAGCCCCAGCATTTT
D: TRBD2; V: TRBV28; size: .; J: TRBJ2-7; CDR3: CAVGEGTSYEQYF; DNA: TGTGCCGTGGGGGAGGGGACGTCCTACGAGCAGTACTTC
D: TRBD2; V: TRBV15; size: .; J: TRBJ2-1; CDR3: CATSRDALAGVRDNEQFF; DNA: TGTGCCACCAGCAGAGATGCACTAGCGGGAGTTAGGGACAATGAGCAGTTCTTC
D: TRBD2; V: TRBV4-3; size: .; J: TRBJ2-2; CDR3: CASSSQAGGFSGELFF; DNA: TGCGCCAGCAGCTCACAAGCGGGGGGGTTCTCCGGGGAGCTGTTTTTT
D: .; V: TRBV5-1; size: .; J: TRBJ2-4; CDR3: CASSDVSAAKNIQYF; DNA: TGCGCCAGCAGCGACGTTAGCGCGGCCAAAAACATTCAGTACTTC
D: .; V: TRBV10-2; size: .; J: TRBJ2-7; CDR3: CASSESWSDLEQYF; DNA: TGCGCCAGCAGTGAGTCGTGGAGCGATCTCGAGCAGTACTTC
D: TRBD2; V: TRBV12-5; size: .; J: TRBJ2-5; CDR3: CASGFGTSRETQYF; DNA: TGTGCTAGTGGTTTCGGGACTAGCAGAGAGACCCAGTACTTC
D: .; V: TRBV6-5; size: .; J: TRBJ2-5; CDR3: CASSGVGGETQYF; DNA: TGTGCCAGCAGCGGGGTTGGGGGGGAGACCCAGTACTTC
D: TRBD1; V: TRBV7-2; size: .; J: TRBJ1-5; CDR3: CASSLAGTGNQPQHF; DNA: TGTGCCAGCAGCTTAGCGGGGACAGGTAATCAGCCCCAGCATTTT
D: .; V: TRBV27; size: .; J: TRBJ2-7; CDR3: CAREGPPIPYEQYF; DNA: TGTGCCAGAGAGGGTCCCCCAATCCCCTACGAGCAGTACTTC
D: TRBD1; V: TRBV30; size: few; J: TRBJ2-6; CDR3: CAWSTGAGANVLTF; DNA: TGTGCCTGGAGTACAGGGGCAGGGGCCAACGTCCTGACTTTC
D: .; V: TRBV4-3; size: .; J: TRBJ2-3; CDR3: CASSRYYISTDTQYF; DNA: TGCGCCAGCAGCCGCTACTACATTAGCACAGATACGCAGTATTTT
D: TRBD2; V: TRBV9; size: .; J: TRBJ2-7; CDR3: CASSVSSGTAYEQYF; DNA: TGTGCCAGCAGCGTGTCTAGCGGGACCGCCTACGAGCAGTACTTC
D: TRBD1; V: TRBV4-1; size: .; J: TRBJ1-2; CDR3: CASSQATQGAIYGYTF; DNA: TGCGCCAGCAGCCAGGCTACACAGGGGGCGATATATGGCTACACCTTC
D: TRBD1; V: TRBV12-5; size: .; J: TRBJ1-6; CDR3: CASGKGQINSPLHF; DNA: TGTGCTAGTGGTAAGGGACAGATTAATTCACCCCTCCACTTT
D: TRBD1; V: TRBV18; size: .; J: TRBJ1-5; CDR3: CASSQTGYSNQPQHF; DNA: TGTGCCAGCTCCCAGACAGGGTATAGCAATCAGCCCCAGCATTTT
D: .; V: TRBV6-1; size: few; J: TRBJ1-4; CDR3: CASVIRQSNEKLFF; DNA: TGTGCCAGCGTAATAAGACAGTCTAATGAAAAACTGTTTTTT
D: .; V: TRBV7-8; size: .; J: TRBJ2-3; CDR3: CASSLGLGALTDTQYF; DNA: TGTGCCAGCAGCTTAGGTCTTGGAGCGCTCACAGATACGCAGTATTTT
D: .; V: TRBV7-6; size: .; J: TRBJ2-5; CDR3: CASSLLAGQETQYF; DNA: TGTGCCAGCAGCTTATTGGCAGGCCAAGAGACCCAGTACTTC
D: .; V: TRBV5-1; size: .; J: TRBJ2-1; CDR3: CASSFGGNEQFF; DNA: TGCGCCAGCAGCTTCGGCGGGAATGAGCAGTTCTTC
D: .; V: TRBV30; size: few; J: TRBJ2-3; CDR3: CAASWLRHSTDTQYF; DNA: TGTGCCGCCAGTTGGCTCAGGCATAGCACAGATACGCAGTATTTT
D: .; V: TRBV5-1; size: .; J: TRBJ1-4; CDR3: CASSPTASTNEKLFF; DNA: TGCGCCAGCAGCCCGACAGCTTCAACTAATGAAAAACTGTTTTTT
D: .; V: TRBV7-9; size: once; J: TRBJ2-3; CDR3: CASSSLTDTQYF; DNA: TGTGCCAGCAGCTCCCTCACAGATACGCAGTATTTT
D: .; V: TRBV2; size: few; J: TRBJ2-1; CDR3: CASILQYNEQFF; DNA: TGTGCCAGCATTTTGCAGTACAATGAGCAGTTCTTC
D: .; V: TRBV9; size: .; J: TRBJ2-2; CDR3: CASSVVQNTGELFF; DNA: TGTGCCAGCAGCGTAGTTCAGAACACCGGGGAGCTGTTTTTT
D: .; V: TRBV27; size: .; J: TRBJ2-7; CDR3: CASAIPLGPQGLEQYF; DNA: TGTGCCAGCGCAATTCCCTTGGGTCCTCAGGGCCTGGAGCAGTACTTC
D: .; V: TRBV18; size: few; J: TRBJ2-3; CDR3: CASSPRMGATDTQYF; DNA: TGTGCCAGCTCACCAAGAATGGGGGCCACAGATACGCAGTATTTT
D: .; V: TRBV7-3; size: .; J: TRBJ2-3; CDR3: CASSLGSGVSTDTQYF; DNA: TGTGCCAGCAGCTTGGGATCCGGGGTCTCCACAGATACGCAGTATTTT
D: .; V: TRBV7-9; size: .; J: TRBJ2-7; CDR3: CASSGSGDEQYF; DNA: TGTGCCAGCAGTGGGTCAGGGGACGAGCAGTACTTC
D: TRBD1; V: TRBV10-3; size: few; J: TRBJ1-1; CDR3: CASQGDGTEAFF; DNA: TGTGCCAGCCAGGGGGATGGCACTGAAGCTTTCTTT
D: TRBD1; V: TRBV2; size: once; J: TRBJ1-2; CDR3: CASSQGQGADGYTF; DNA: TGTGCCAGCAGCCAAGGACAGGGGGCGGATGGCTACACCTTC
D: .; V: TRBV15; size: .; J: TRBJ2-6; CDR3: CATQGTRSGANVLTF; DNA: TGTGCCACCCAGGGGACCCGCTCTGGGGCCAACGTCCTGACTTTC
D: TRBD1; V: TRBV7-8; size: .; J: TRBJ2-7; CDR3: CASSLEPGQGTYEQYF; DNA: TGTGCCAGCAGCTTAGAACCGGGACAGGGGACCTACGAGCAGTACTTC
D: .; V: TRBV6-1; size: .; J: TRBJ1-1; CDR3: CASSAQRGKNTEAFF; DNA: TGTGCCAGCAGTGCCCAACGAGGGAAGAACACTGAAGCTTTCTTT